These 30 T cell receptor beta chains were sequenced from one sample in a study of cytomegalovirus exposure and HLA in healthy donors. PCR primers comprised 60 Vbeta and 13 Jbeta primers. Sequenced by immunoSEQ multiplex PCR; TCRdb stores in-frame clones only, minus some. The data hold about 160,000 clones, with roughly 83% observed a single time. The specimen was PBMCs. These receptors were obtained from a boy under 10 years old in good health and CMV-seronegative.

V gene TRBV7-2 combines with J gene TRBJ1-6; weak D call: TRBD1 (5 bases). The CDR3 totals 14 residues. V gave up 0 bases and J gave up 8 bases, with 8 bases separating them. Germline V gives CDR1 SGHTA, CDR2 FQGNSA. CDR3 region: CASSLAWGDSPLHF. The CDR3 coding sequence is TGTGCCAGCAGCTTAGCTTGGGGGGATTCACCCCTCCACTTT.

The rearrangement joins TRBV5-6 to TRBJ2-7; TRBD2 matches at 10 bases. The J segment lost 4 bases and the V segment lost 0 bases, leaving 7 bases of the junction unmatched. CDR3 size: 16 residues. Germline lookup yields CDR1 SGHDT and CDR2 YYEEEE. CDR3 loop: CASSLGTSGLTYEQYF. CDR3 DNA sequence: TGTGCCAGCAGCTTGGGGACTAGCGGACTCACGTACGAGCAGTACTTC.

This clone was seen more than once but under ten times. The chain uses TRBV27 and TRBJ1-5, with a weak D call TRBD1 (5 bases). Germline V gene lookup returns CDR1 MNHEY and CDR2 SMNVEV (reference sequence). The CDR3 sequence is 16 residues long. V gave up 4 bases and J gave up 1 base, with 14 bases separating them. The DNA for the CDR3 is TGTGCCAGCAGTTCGACCTGGACATCGAGCAATCAGCCCCAGCATTTT. It translates to CASSSTWTSSNQPQHF.

The chain couples TRBV19 to TRBJ1-3; D uncertain. Germline lookup yields CDR1 LNHDA and CDR2 SQIVND (reference sequence). V lost 3 bases and J lost 3, with 6 bases in between. This CDR3 comprises 13 residues. The CDR3 is CASSMARGNTIYF. The DNA for the CDR3 is TGTGCCAGTAGTATGGCCCGTGGAAACACCATATATTTT.

The chain's CDR3 is CASRKQGALYNEQFF. The CDR3 coding sequence is TGTGCCAGCAGGAAACAGGGGGCGCTATACAATGAGCAGTTCTTC. The rearrangement links TRBV5-5 to TRBJ2-1, with 9 nucleotides matching TRBD1. V gave up 5 bases and J gave up 4 bases; unmatched junction bases: 7. The length of the CDR3 is 15 residues. Germline V gives CDR1 SGHKS, CDR2 YYEKEE (reference sequence).

In its sample, this clone was seen a few times. V and J are TRBV15 and TRBJ2-7; D gene uncertain. The CDR3 consists of 14 residues. From germline, CDR1 is LNHNV and CDR2 YYDKDF (reference sequence). V gave up 1 base and J gave up 2 bases, with 9 bases separating them. The CDR3 loop is CATSRVRQAYEQYV. The CDR3 coding sequence is TGTGCCACCAGCAGAGTACGCCAGGCCTACGAGCAGTACGTC.

J is TRBJ2-3 and V is TRBV7-9, with 12 positions matching TRBD1. The CDR3 has 18 amino acids. CDR1 is SEHNR and CDR2 is FQNEAQ in the germline V gene (reference sequence). J was trimmed by 4 bases and V by 5 bases; bases with no gene match: 13. Here the CDR3 reads CASSPPRDRGPVADTQYF. The CDR3 coding sequence is TGTGCCAGCAGCCCTCCCCGGGACAGGGGGCCTGTCGCAGATACGCAGTATTTT.

This clone was seen just once. The V gene is TRBV10-3, the J gene TRBJ2-7, with 9 bases fitting TRBD2. Germline-derived CDR1 and CDR2 are ENHRY and SYGVKD. Trimming at V came to 2 bases and at J to 1 base, leaving 9 bases not matched to a gene. There are 17 residues in the CDR3. CDR3: CAISELAGGPVSYEQYF. DNA of the CDR3: TGTGCCATCAGTGAGCTGGCGGGAGGGCCGGTATCCTACGAGCAGTACTTC.

J is TRBJ2-2 and V is TRBV7-2; TRBD2 agrees at 9 bases. This CDR3 region has 19 residues. The ends lost 4 bases at V and 7 bases at J; junction bases unmatched: 19. The germline V gene encodes CDR1 SGHTA and CDR2 FQGNSA. The CDR3 nucleotides are TGTGCCAGCAGCTCCGAATTGGCGGGGGGGCCCTTATGGGTCGGGGAGCTGTTTTTT. Amino acid sequence: CASSSELAGGPLWVGELFF.

The chain recombines TRBV6-1 with TRBJ2-1; a possible D gene is TRBD2 (6 bases). The CDR3 has 12 residues. CDR1 is MNHNS, CDR2 SASEGT, per germline. With 7 bases removed from V and 15 bases from J, the gap between germline ends came to 19 bases. The CDR3 here is CASTRGGLFRFF. The CDR3 DNA reads TGTGCCAGCACCCGGGGAGGTCTATTTCGGTTCTTC.

The count of this clone is one. The chain uses TRBV12-5 and TRBJ2-7; 13 nucleotides match TRBD2. CDR3 length: 17 residues. The germline CDR1 and CDR2 sequences are LGHNT and FRNRAP. V trimming: 4 bases; J trimming: 4 bases; junction bases outside the gene matches: 10. The CDR3 DNA sequence: TGTGCTAGTGGTTGGGGACTAGCGGGAACACCAAGTTACGAGCAGTACTTC. It translates to CASGWGLAGTPSYEQYF.

The DNA for the CDR3 is TGTGCCAGCAGCTTAACCGGGACAGTTACTTACAATGAGCAGTTCTTC. Protein product: CASSLTGTVTYNEQFF. The chain uses TRBV7-9 and TRBJ2-1, with 7 bases matching TRBD1. Germline CDR1 is SEHNR and CDR2 is FQNEAQ (reference sequence). CDR3 length: 16 amino acids. V lost 2 bases to trimming and J lost 4 bases; unmatched junction nucleotides: 8.

The chain recombines TRBV27 with TRBJ2-2; 7 nucleotides align to TRBD1. This CDR3 contains 14 residues. The V gene's germline CDR1 is MNHEY and CDR2 SMNVEV (reference sequence). Trimming took 8 bases from V and 3 from J; bases not matched to a gene: 6. The CDR3 coding sequence is TGTGCCAGCCGACAGGGACCCTACACCGGGGAGCTGTTTTTT. Protein product: CASRQGPYTGELFF.

CDR3: CASSNSNYGYTF. CDR3 DNA: TGTGCCAGTAGTAACTCTAACTATGGCTACACCTTC. The chain recombines TRBV19 with TRBJ1-2; unclear D gene. This CDR3 has 12 amino acids. The V end lost 4 bases, the J end lost 0 bases, and 3 bases lay between the germline ends. Germline V gene sequence: CDR1 LNHDA, CDR2 SQIVND (reference sequence).

The gene calls are TRBV6-5 and TRBJ2-7; D assignment may be TRBD1 or TRBD2 (5 bases each). CDR3 length: 13 amino acids. Germline CDR1 reads MNHEY; CDR2 reads SVGAGI. V was pared by 6 bases and J by 7 bases, with 16 bases between. The CDR3 coding sequence is TGTGCCAGCAGCCCGGGACCGGCAGGGGAGCAGTACGTC. It translates to CASSPGPAGEQYV.

CDR3 region: CATSREPGSSYNEQFF. The CDR3 bases are TGTGCCACCAGCAGAGAACCGGGAAGCTCCTACAATGAGCAGTTCTTC. V is TRBV15 and J is TRBJ2-1; D is perhaps TRBD2 (5 bases). CDR3 length equals 16 residues. Germline-derived CDR1 and CDR2 are LNHNV and YYDKDF (reference sequence). V was trimmed by 0 bases and J by 0 bases, leaving 9 bases between them.

This chain joins TRBV9 and TRBJ1-2; the D is unclear. This CDR3 is 16 amino acids long. Trimming shortened V by 0 bases and J by 4 bases, and 16 bases separated the two germline ends. Germline V gene sequence: CDR1 SGDLS, CDR2 YYNGEE. CDR3 amino acids: CASSVGRGFTGYGYTF. In DNA form, the CDR3 reads TGTGCCAGCAGCGTAGGACGCGGATTTACGGGCTATGGCTACACCTTC.

The chain recombines TRBV6-5 with TRBJ2-1, with TRBD1 identical over 7 bases. With 2 bases clipped from V and 3 bases from J, the junction kept 4 bases outside the gene matches. Germline V gene data show CDR1 as MNHEY and CDR2 as SVGAGI. This CDR3 is 15 amino acids long. This chain's CDR3 is CASSYRDSDYNEQFF. The CDR3 region has the DNA TGTGCCAGCAGTTACCGGGACAGTGACTACAATGAGCAGTTCTTC.

J is TRBJ1-6 and V is TRBV4-3, with no clear D. V was trimmed by 4 bases and J by 7 bases, leaving 14 bases between them. The CDR3 has 15 residues. Germline V gene sequence: CDR1 LGHNA, CDR2 YSLEER. In nucleotides, the CDR3 is TGCGCCAGCAGCCCACGCCATCAGATGAATTCACCCCTCCACTTT. Encoded protein: CASSPRHQMNSPLHF.

This chain joins TRBV15 and TRBJ1-4; possible D gene TRBD1, 5 bases. CDR3 size: 17 residues. The V gene lost 0 bases and the J gene lost 4 bases, with 15 bases spanning the gap. Germline-derived CDR1 and CDR2 are LNHNV and YYDKDF (reference sequence). The CDR3: CATSREAQTAYNEKLFF. CDR3 DNA sequence: TGTGCCACCAGCAGAGAAGCACAGACAGCCTATAATGAAAAACTGTTTTTT.

The chain has TRBV29-1 and TRBJ1-4, with unresolved D. This CDR3 contains 13 residues. Trimming shortened V by 5 bases and J by 8 bases, and 15 bases separated the two germline ends. Germline V gene lookup returns CDR1 SQVTM and CDR2 ANQGSEA. The CDR3 loop reads CSVQRQALEKLFF. The CDR3 bases are TGCAGCGTTCAACGGCAGGCCTTAGAAAAACTGTTTTTT. The full variable domain, completed using reference TRBV29-1 and TRBJ1-4, is SAVISQKPSRDICQRGTSLTIQCQVDSQVTMMFWYRQQPGQSLTLIATANQGSEATYESGFVIDKFPISRPNLTFSTLTVSNMSPEDSSIYLCSVQRQALEKLFFGSGTQLSVL.

The chain employs TRBV30 and TRBJ2-7; 8 bases align to TRBD2. Germline V lookup: CDR1 GTSNPN, CDR2 SVGIG (reference sequence). The CDR3 contains 14 residues. The V and J ends lost 3 bases and 3 bases, in that order; junction bases with no gene match: 7. The CDR3 bases are TGTGCCTGGAGGACCATGGGGACTAGCTACGAGCAGTACTTC. This encodes CAWRTMGTSYEQYF.

V gene TRBV27 combines with J gene TRBJ1-1; the D gene is possibly TRBD1 (5 bases). Germline values: CDR1 MNHEY, CDR2 SMNVEV (reference sequence). V was clipped by 2 bases and J by 4 bases, with 14 bases between them. The CDR3 consists of 15 residues. The CDR3 is CASSLGVGLGTEAFF. The CDR3 DNA follows: TGTGCCAGCAGTTTAGGCGTGGGGCTAGGCACTGAAGCTTTCTTT.

In this sample, this clone turned up a few times. The V gene is TRBV7-9, the J gene TRBJ2-5; 9 bases line up with TRBD2. J gave up 5 bases and V 2 bases, and 9 bases lay outside the gene matches. The CDR3 extends over 16 amino acids. Germline V gene lookup returns CDR1 SEHNR and CDR2 FQNEAQ (reference sequence). CDR3 in amino acids: CASSLNSGGSRETQYF. In DNA form, the CDR3 reads TGTGCCAGCAGCTTAAACAGCGGGGGGTCCCGTGAGACCCAGTACTTC.

This sequence joins TRBV6-1 and TRBJ2-6; tentative D call: TRBD2 (5 bases). CDR3 size: 14 residues. V lost 4 bases, J lost 4 bases, and 8 bases lay in between. The germline V gene encodes CDR1 MNHNS and CDR2 SASEGT. As DNA, the CDR3 is TGTGCCAGCAGTGCGCCGGGAGGGGCCAACGTCCTGACTTTC. It encodes CASSAPGGANVLTF.

The chain carries TRBV19 and TRBJ1-2, with 10 bases aligning to TRBD1. Trimming removed 7 bases from V and 8 bases from J; junction bases left unmatched: 10. This CDR3 is built from 14 residues. Germline V gene sequence: CDR1 LNHDA, CDR2 SQIVND (reference sequence). The CDR3 sequence: CASTSTGTGVGYTF. The CDR3, as DNA: TGTGCCAGTACCTCCACCGGGACAGGGGTAGGCTACACCTTC. The whole variable domain, filled in from reference TRBV19 and TRBJ1-2, reads DGGITQSPKYLFRKEGQNVTLSCEQNLNHDAMYWYRQDPGQGLRLIYYSQIVNDFQKGDIAEGYSVSREKKESFPLTVTSAQKNPTAFYLCASTSTGTGVGYTFGSGTRLTVV.

This clone was observed a handful of times. V gene TRBV4-3 combines with J gene TRBJ1-6; D is ambiguous. Germline values: CDR1 LGHNA, CDR2 YSLEER. V was shortened by 0 bases and J by 7 bases, with 10 bases between the two germline ends. CDR3 length: 15 residues. The CDR3, as DNA: TGCGCCAGCAGCCAAGATCTCGCGGCGAATTCACCCCTCCACTTT. This encodes CASSQDLAANSPLHF.

The rearrangement uses TRBV4-3 and TRBJ1-4; possible D gene TRBD1, 6 bases. The CDR3 loop spans 14 amino acids. Germline CDR1 is LGHNA and CDR2 is YSLEER. V lost 0 bases and J lost 7, with 9 bases in between. As DNA, the CDR3 is TGCGCCAGCAGCCAAGATATCAGGGGTGAAAAACTGTTTTTT. As protein: CASSQDIRGEKLFF.

V and J are TRBV19 and TRBJ1-5; D unresolved. The V end lost 8 bases, the J end lost 6 bases, and 17 bases lay between the germline ends. This CDR3 is 14 amino acids long. Germline lookup yields CDR1 LNHDA and CDR2 SQIVND (reference sequence). As DNA, the CDR3 is TGTGCCAGTCGGTGGAGGGAGACGGTTCAGCCCCAGCATTTT. Translation gives CASRWRETVQPQHF. Together with reference TRBV19 and TRBJ1-5, the CDR3 gives the full variable domain: DGGITQSPKYLFRKEGQNVTLSCEQNLNHDAMYWYRQDPGQGLRLIYYSQIVNDFQKGDIAEGYSVSREKKESFPLTVTSAQKNPTAFYLCASRWRETVQPQHFGDGTRLSIL.

The chain combines TRBV27 with TRBJ2-5; D gene uncertain. The CDR3 runs to 12 residues. V gave up 3 bases and J gave up 7 bases, with 9 bases separating them. CDR1 is MNHEY and CDR2 is SMNVEV in the germline V gene (reference sequence). CDR3 nucleotides: TGTGCCAGCAGTTTTTTCGGTGGGACCCAGTACTTC. It encodes CASSFFGGTQYF.